The T cell receptor beta chain described here comes from a study of T cells in Graves' hyperthyroidism and ophthalmopathy. Findings of the study overall: Most clonotypes expanded in the thyroid (above 0.001) were also present in blood.

For ophthalmopathy patients, the Clinical Activity Score was at least 3 and the NOSPECS grade at least 4; duration was under 3 months. Researchers amplified the TCR beta CDR3 regions from RNA transcripts. Using the HTBI primer set, a first-round RT-PCR was run on the TCR CDR3. TCRdb independently ran MiXCR on the multiplex PCR reads; one entry per CDR3 protein. The sample records about half a million distinct CDR3 sequences, roughly 15% being singletons. The sample holds many counts of this clonotype. Its antigen remains unidentified. This CDR3 has 12 amino acids. The V end was cut by 5 bases, the J end by 7 bases, with 11 bases between. The germline CDR1 and CDR2 sequences are MDHEN and SYDVKM.

The sequenced sample was blood. The rearrangement uses TRBV28 and TRBJ1-2; perhaps TRBD1 as D (6 bases). The clonotype comes from a woman aged 25 to 39 with Graves' ophthalmopathy. CDR3 region: CASSVNRVGYTF. In DNA form, the CDR3 reads TGTGCCAGCAGTGTAAACAGGGTTGGCTACACCTTC.